This T cell receptor (beta chain) was captured by sequencing in a study of radiotherapy plus CTLA-4 blockade in lung cancer. In the study overall: Patients showed objective responses in about 20% of cases, and disease control was achieved by 25% to 35%. Study-wide results and limits: The authors reported that early blood T cell clone dynamics, with interferon-beta, best predicted response.

Comments on this clone: Its antigen is currently unknown.

Data came from immunoSEQ multiplex PCR; TCRdb stores just in-frame clones and leaves some out. The sample consists of more than 90,000 clones, almost 90% of them appearing once. From germline, CDR1 is SEHNR and CDR2 FQNEAQ (reference sequence). The CDR3 consists of 17 residues. V lost 1 base and J lost 4; bases outside the gene matches: 12. The sequencing here drew on peripheral blood, taken from a patient treated with radiotherapy plus ipilimumab. The TCR comes from a human donor with non-small cell lung cancer that progressed on radiotherapy plus ipilimumab. The J gene is TRBJ2-5, the V gene TRBV7-9; 7 bases map to TRBD2. The CDR3 coding sequence is TGTGCCAGCAGCTTAGAACGGGGAGGGCCTCAATTAGAGACCCAGTACTTC. Its protein product is CASSLERGGPQLETQYF.